A selection of T cell receptor beta chains follows, all from one sample in a study of neurological immune-mediated disorders. TCRdb reanalysed the 5' RACE reads using MiXCR and keeps one entry per CDR3 protein. Of tens of thousands of distinct CDR3 sequences in the sample, around 13% were seen once. Sequenced input: PBMCs. These receptors came from a female donor with HTLV-1-associated myelopathy (HAM/TSP). The CDR3 runs from the conserved cysteine through the conserved F or W. The D gene is left open where the match is weak. Clone sizes are given selectively: once, few, many, or a class where the clone is expanded.

v_call,clone_size,d_call,j_call,cdr3_nt,cdr3_aa
TRBV20-1,few,-,TRBJ1-1,TGCAGTGCCCAGGGGACCTTCATTTCTGAAGCTTTCTTT,CSAQGTFISEAFF
TRBV4-2,-,TRBD2,TRBJ2-3,TGTGCCAACAGCAGACCCCCTAGCGGGGGGGATACGCAGTATTTT,CANSRPPSGGDTQYF
TRBV28,-,-,TRBJ2-7,TGTGCCAGCAGTTTCCAATCACGGGACGGGCAGTACTTC,CASSFQSRDGQYF
TRBV5-1,many,TRBD1,TRBJ1-2,TGCGCCAGCAGCACCCAGACAGGGAACTATGGCTACACCTTC,CASSTQTGNYGYTF
TRBV20-1,many,-,TRBJ2-6,TGCAGTGCTAGAGACGTGGGGGGCTCTGGGGCCAACGTCCTGACTTTC,CSARDVGGSGANVLTF
TRBV5-1,many,-,TRBJ2-3,TGCGCCAGCAGCCCAGGGACACCCACAGATACGCAGTATTTT,CASSPGTPTDTQYF
TRBV20-1,many,-,TRBJ2-7,TGCAGTGCTGCGTTACCCCGGGGGACGGACTACGAGCAGTACTTC,CSAALPRGTDYEQYF
TRBV6-1,-,-,TRBJ1-1,TGTGCCAGCAGTGAAGGCAGGCTGGGCACTGAAGCTTTCTTT,CASSEGRLGTEAFF
TRBV12-3/TRBV12-4,once,-,TRBJ1-6,TGTGCCAGCAAGGAGAACGTGGGGGCGTCCAATTCACCCCTCCACTTT,CASKENVGASNSPLHF
TRBV6-1,many,TRBD2,TRBJ2-7,TGTGCCAGCAGGACTAGCGGGTACGAGCAGTACTTC,CASRTSGYEQYF
TRBV24-1,many,TRBD1,TRBJ2-3,TGTGCCACCAGAGAGGGACAGGACACAGATACGCAGTATTTT,CATREGQDTDTQYF
TRBV15,medium-sized,-,TRBJ2-1,TGTGCTACCAGCAGAGATATCGGCAGCCACAATGAGCAGTTCTTC,CATSRDIGSHNEQFF
TRBV4-1,many,-,TRBJ1-4,TGCGCCAGCACCCAAGTAACAGGCTCACGTTCAACTAATGAAAAACTGTTTTTT,CASTQVTGSRSTNEKLFF
TRBV20-1,many,TRBD2,TRBJ2-1,TGCAGTGCTAGAGGACCGGGACTAGCGGGGGGGAATGAGCAGTTCTTC,CSARGPGLAGGNEQFF
TRBV5-1,many,-,TRBJ2-7,TGCGCCAGCAGCTCCGGACAGTCGGGAGAGCAGTACTTC,CASSSGQSGEQYF
TRBV5-6,many,TRBD1,TRBJ2-7,TGTGCCAGCAGCCGTCTGGACAGGGTGCGGGAGCAGTACTTC,CASSRLDRVREQYF
TRBV10-3,many,-,TRBJ1-2,TGTGCCATCAGTGAGTCCCCCCCGGGGGCGAAAAATGGCTACACCTTC,CAISESPPGAKNGYTF
TRBV5-1,many,-,TRBJ2-5,TGCGCCAGCAGCTTCGAATCAGTGGAGACCCAGTACTTC,CASSFESVETQYF
TRBV5-6,many,-,TRBJ2-3,TGTGCCAGCAGCTTTATAATCGCAGATACGCAGTATTTT,CASSFIIADTQYF
TRBV20-1,many,TRBD2,TRBJ2-5,TGCAGTGCTAGAGATAATCTAGCGGTCCAAGAGACCCAGTACTTC,CSARDNLAVQETQYF
TRBV6-2/TRBV6-3,many,-,TRBJ1-6,TGTGCCAGCAGTTCCCGGAGGGACATAGGATCACCCCTCCACTTT,CASSSRRDIGSPLHF
TRBV4-1,many,TRBD1,TRBJ2-7,TGCGCCAGCAGCCAACTTGGACAGGGGCTGAAGGACTTC,CASSQLGQGLKDF
TRBV10-3,many,TRBD1,TRBJ1-4,TGTGCCATCAGTCCCGGGACAGGGGGCGAAAAACTGTTTTTT,CAISPGTGGEKLFF
TRBV5-5,many,-,TRBJ2-4,TGTGCCAGCAGCGCTGACTTCTCCAAAAACATTCAGTACTTC,CASSADFSKNIQYF
TRBV7-3,many,-,TRBJ2-7,TGTGCCAGCAGCTTGGGGGCGGGATCCTTCTACGAGCAGTACTTC,CASSLGAGSFYEQYF
TRBV5-1,-,TRBD2,TRBJ2-5,TGCGCCAGCAGCTTGGCCCTGACTAGCGGGGAGGAGACCCAGTACTTC,CASSLALTSGEETQYF
TRBV4-1,many,-,TRBJ2-7,TGCGCCAGCAGCGGACAGCTTGCCTACGAGCAGTACTTC,CASSGQLAYEQYF
TRBV4-1,many,-,TRBJ1-5,TGCGCCAGCAGCCATGGGGGTTCGAATCAGCCCCAGCATTTT,CASSHGGSNQPQHF
TRBV5-1,many,TRBD1,TRBJ2-7,TGCGCCAGCAGCCGAAGGACAGGGGCTTCCAGGGACGAGCAGTACTTC,CASSRRTGASRDEQYF
TRBV5-1,many,-,TRBJ2-7,TGCGCCAGCAGCTTGGCGGGGAAATCCCTCTACGAGCAGTACTTC,CASSLAGKSLYEQYF
TRBV20-1,-,-,TRBJ2-1,TGCAGTGCTAGCGGCCCCCAGGAGCAGTTCTTC,CSASGPQEQFF
TRBV12-3/TRBV12-4,many,TRBD2,TRBJ2-5,TGTGCCAGCAGTGATCTATCGGGACGGGGGGGAGAGACCCAGTACTTC,CASSDLSGRGGETQYF